The rows below give T cell receptor beta chains drawn from one sample of a study of cytomegalovirus exposure and HLA in healthy donors. The protocol was immunoSEQ multiplex PCR, while the TCRdb copy is restricted to in-frame clones and leaves out a portion. The table has more than 110,000 clones, about 76% seen once. Sequenced input: PBMCs. These receptors all stem from a female donor in good health and CMV-seronegative. The CDR3 runs from the conserved cysteine through the conserved F or W. A D gene is named only where the DNA matches it firmly. The listing skips clone size in some rows; elsewhere it reads once, few, many or a size class.

j_call: TRBJ2-1
v_call: TRBV7-2
d_call: TRBD2
clone_size: NA
cdr3_aa: CASSFSGGISYNEQFF
cdr3_nt: TGTGCCAGCAGTTTCAGCGGGGGGATCTCCTACAATGAGCAGTTCTTC

j_call: TRBJ2-1
v_call: TRBV5-1
d_call: NA
clone_size: NA
cdr3_aa: CASSLPGLYNEQFF
cdr3_nt: TGCGCCAGCAGCCTGCCTGGGCTTTACAATGAGCAGTTCTTC

j_call: TRBJ1-2
v_call: TRBV20-1
d_call: NA
clone_size: NA
cdr3_aa: CSALRGCGYTF
cdr3_nt: TGCAGTGCTCTACGGGGTTGTGGCTACACCTTC

j_call: TRBJ1-2
v_call: TRBV6-1
d_call: NA
clone_size: NA
cdr3_aa: CASNPTRLGGYTF
cdr3_nt: TGTGCCAGCAATCCGACACGGCTTGGAGGCTACACCTTC

j_call: TRBJ2-2
v_call: TRBV19
d_call: NA
clone_size: NA
cdr3_aa: CASRAALGTGELFF
cdr3_nt: TGTGCCAGTAGGGCGGCCCTTGGCACCGGGGAGCTGTTTTTT

j_call: TRBJ2-1
v_call: TRBV29-1
d_call: NA
clone_size: NA
cdr3_aa: CSVPRAGFGNEQFF
cdr3_nt: TGCAGCGTGCCCAGGGCGGGATTCGGGAATGAGCAGTTCTTC

j_call: TRBJ2-2
v_call: TRBV4-1
d_call: TRBD2
clone_size: NA
cdr3_aa: CASSRASTSGRNTGELFF
cdr3_nt: TGCGCCAGCAGCCGCGCTTCCACTAGCGGGAGGAACACCGGGGAGCTGTTTTTT

j_call: TRBJ1-1
v_call: TRBV5-1
d_call: NA
clone_size: NA
cdr3_aa: CASGVTGMTTEAFF
cdr3_nt: TGCGCCAGCGGTGTAACCGGGATGACGACTGAAGCTTTCTTT

j_call: TRBJ2-1
v_call: TRBV7-2
d_call: TRBD2
clone_size: NA
cdr3_aa: CASGLAGYNEQFF
cdr3_nt: TGTGCCAGCGGACTAGCGGGGTACAATGAGCAGTTCTTC

j_call: TRBJ2-7
v_call: TRBV29-1
d_call: TRBD2
clone_size: NA
cdr3_aa: CSVAGQLYEQYF
cdr3_nt: TGCAGCGTAGCGGGGCAGCTCTACGAGCAGTACTTC

j_call: TRBJ1-2
v_call: TRBV5-1
d_call: NA
clone_size: NA
cdr3_aa: CASSFLGAMGYTF
cdr3_nt: TGCGCCAGCAGCTTTTTGGGGGCTATGGGCTACACCTTC

j_call: TRBJ1-2
v_call: TRBV5-1
d_call: TRBD1
clone_size: NA
cdr3_aa: CASSLGDREGYGYTF
cdr3_nt: TGCGCCAGCAGCTTGGGGGACAGGGAAGGCTATGGCTACACCTTC

j_call: TRBJ1-1
v_call: TRBV18
d_call: NA
clone_size: once
cdr3_aa: CASSPIADRPEAFF
cdr3_nt: TGTGCCAGCTCACCAATAGCTGACAGGCCTGAAGCTTTCTTT

j_call: TRBJ2-5
v_call: TRBV7-8
d_call: NA
clone_size: NA
cdr3_aa: CASSPTSETQYF
cdr3_nt: TGTGCCAGCAGCCCCACATCCGAGACCCAGTACTTC

j_call: TRBJ2-3
v_call: TRBV9
d_call: TRBD2
clone_size: NA
cdr3_aa: CASSYPRRGAGGDTQYF
cdr3_nt: TGTGCCAGCAGCTACCCCCGTAGGGGGGCGGGGGGGGATACGCAGTATTTT

j_call: TRBJ2-1
v_call: TRBV12-5
d_call: TRBD2
clone_size: NA
cdr3_aa: CASGLVGRIAGVHNEQFF
cdr3_nt: TGTGCTAGTGGTTTGGTCGGTCGTATAGCGGGAGTCCACAATGAGCAGTTCTTC

j_call: TRBJ2-5
v_call: TRBV9
d_call: TRBD2
clone_size: NA
cdr3_aa: CASSRTSGSLETQYF
cdr3_nt: TGTGCCAGCAGCCGGACTAGCGGGAGTCTGGAGACCCAGTACTTC

j_call: TRBJ1-5
v_call: TRBV5-1
d_call: NA
clone_size: NA
cdr3_aa: CASSVQFNQPQHF
cdr3_nt: TGCGCCAGCAGCGTACAATTCAATCAGCCCCAGCATTTT

j_call: TRBJ1-1
v_call: TRBV11-3
d_call: NA
clone_size: NA
cdr3_aa: CASSSSRGRTEAFF
cdr3_nt: TGTGCCAGCAGCTCGTCAAGGGGCAGGACTGAAGCTTTCTTT

j_call: TRBJ1-1
v_call: TRBV25-1
d_call: NA
clone_size: NA
cdr3_aa: CASCRGGNTEAFF
cdr3_nt: TGTGCCAGCTGCAGGGGCGGGAACACTGAAGCTTTCTTT

j_call: TRBJ2-5
v_call: TRBV2
d_call: NA
clone_size: NA
cdr3_aa: CASIRLGVKETQYF
cdr3_nt: TGTGCCAGCATCCGGTTAGGGGTAAAAGAGACCCAGTACTTC

j_call: TRBJ2-1
v_call: TRBV9
d_call: TRBD1
clone_size: NA
cdr3_aa: CASSVRGTASISYNEQFF
cdr3_nt: TGTGCCAGCAGCGTAAGGGGGACAGCTTCTATCTCCTACAATGAGCAGTTCTTC

j_call: TRBJ1-6
v_call: TRBV11-3
d_call: NA
clone_size: NA
cdr3_aa: CASSGGIYNSPLHF
cdr3_nt: TGTGCCAGCAGCGGCGGAATTTATAATTCACCCCTCCACTTT

j_call: TRBJ2-5
v_call: TRBV30
d_call: NA
clone_size: NA
cdr3_aa: CAWSHTPGETQYF
cdr3_nt: TGTGCCTGGAGCCATACCCCGGGAGAGACCCAGTACTTC

j_call: TRBJ1-1
v_call: TRBV5-6
d_call: TRBD1
clone_size: NA
cdr3_aa: CASSPGTGGPDTEAFF
cdr3_nt: TGTGCCAGCAGCCCTGGGACAGGGGGCCCTGACACTGAAGCTTTCTTT

j_call: TRBJ1-1
v_call: TRBV5-4
d_call: TRBD1
clone_size: NA
cdr3_aa: CASSTGTGSMNTEAFF
cdr3_nt: TGTGCCAGCAGCACCGGGACAGGGAGCATGAACACTGAAGCTTTCTTT

j_call: TRBJ1-1
v_call: TRBV27
d_call: TRBD1
clone_size: once
cdr3_aa: CASSRQGGETEAFF
cdr3_nt: TGTGCCAGCAGTCGACAGGGGGGTGAGACTGAAGCTTTCTTT

j_call: TRBJ1-2
v_call: TRBV15
d_call: TRBD1
clone_size: NA
cdr3_aa: CATSREGGGNSGIGGYTF
cdr3_nt: TGTGCCACCAGCAGAGAAGGAGGGGGCAACAGCGGTATAGGGGGCTACACCTTC

j_call: TRBJ1-1
v_call: TRBV7-2
d_call: NA
clone_size: once
cdr3_aa: CASSPSWENTEAFF
cdr3_nt: TGTGCCAGCAGCCCTAGCTGGGAGAACACTGAAGCTTTCTTT

j_call: TRBJ1-5
v_call: TRBV12-5
d_call: NA
clone_size: NA
cdr3_aa: CASGWNPEGTVQPQHF
cdr3_nt: TGTGCTAGTGGTTGGAATCCCGAGGGAACGGTTCAGCCCCAGCATTTT

j_call: TRBJ1-5
v_call: TRBV6-6
d_call: NA
clone_size: NA
cdr3_aa: CASSYQGDQPQHF
cdr3_nt: TGTGCCAGCAGTTATCAGGGTGACCAGCCCCAGCATTTT

j_call: TRBJ1-2
v_call: TRBV27
d_call: NA
clone_size: NA
cdr3_aa: CATAAGGSNNYGYTF
cdr3_nt: TGTGCCACAGCCGCTGGGGGGTCGAACAACTATGGCTACACCTTC

j_call: TRBJ1-3
v_call: TRBV14
d_call: TRBD1
clone_size: NA
cdr3_aa: CASSPWTGSGNTIYF
cdr3_nt: TGTGCCAGCAGCCCCTGGACAGGGTCTGGAAACACCATATATTTT

j_call: TRBJ1-5
v_call: TRBV11-2
d_call: NA
clone_size: NA
cdr3_aa: CASSTGRGQPQHF
cdr3_nt: TGTGCCAGCAGTACCGGACGGGGTCAGCCCCAGCATTTT

j_call: TRBJ1-5
v_call: TRBV5-5
d_call: TRBD1
clone_size: few
cdr3_aa: CASRVGQGVQPQHF
cdr3_nt: TGTGCCAGCAGGGTGGGACAGGGAGTTCAGCCCCAGCATTTT

j_call: TRBJ1-1
v_call: TRBV2
d_call: NA
clone_size: NA
cdr3_aa: CASRAVGDTGEAFF
cdr3_nt: TGTGCCAGCAGAGCCGTGGGGGACACTGGAGAAGCTTTCTTT

j_call: TRBJ2-7
v_call: TRBV9
d_call: TRBD1
clone_size: NA
cdr3_aa: CASSTARDRSYEQYF
cdr3_nt: TGTGCCAGCAGCACCGCCCGGGACAGGAGCTACGAGCAGTACTTC

j_call: TRBJ2-7
v_call: TRBV29-1
d_call: NA
clone_size: NA
cdr3_aa: CSVLPSEGPYEQYF
cdr3_nt: TGCAGCGTGCTACCCTCGGAGGGCCCCTACGAGCAGTACTTC

j_call: TRBJ2-3
v_call: TRBV10-3
d_call: TRBD1
clone_size: NA
cdr3_aa: CAISESFGTGMTDTQYF
cdr3_nt: TGTGCCATCAGTGAGTCGTTTGGGACAGGGATGACAGATACGCAGTATTTT

j_call: TRBJ1-6
v_call: TRBV4-1
d_call: NA
clone_size: NA
cdr3_aa: CASSQEPGMINSPLHF
cdr3_nt: TGCGCCAGCAGCCAAGAACCAGGGATGATTAATTCACCCCTCCACTTT

j_call: TRBJ1-1
v_call: TRBV7-8
d_call: TRBD1
clone_size: few
cdr3_aa: CASSQPGQGEAFF
cdr3_nt: TGTGCCAGCAGTCAGCCGGGACAGGGGGAAGCTTTCTTT

j_call: TRBJ2-7
v_call: TRBV5-1
d_call: TRBD1
clone_size: NA
cdr3_aa: CASSRRWTGDAFDEQYF
cdr3_nt: TGCGCCAGCAGCAGAAGATGGACAGGGGATGCGTTCGACGAGCAGTACTTC

j_call: TRBJ1-4
v_call: TRBV19
d_call: NA
clone_size: NA
cdr3_aa: CATNPTGFGGEKLFF
cdr3_nt: TGTGCCACTAACCCTACAGGGTTTGGAGGTGAAAAACTGTTTTTT

j_call: TRBJ2-1
v_call: TRBV6-6
d_call: NA
clone_size: NA
cdr3_aa: CASRLDWSRSYNEQFF
cdr3_nt: TGTGCCAGCCGCCTTGATTGGAGCCGCTCCTACAATGAGCAGTTCTTC

j_call: TRBJ1-1
v_call: TRBV7-2
d_call: TRBD1
clone_size: NA
cdr3_aa: CASSPLGAGTGGTEAFF
cdr3_nt: TGTGCCAGCAGCCCGTTGGGGGCCGGGACAGGGGGCACTGAAGCTTTCTTT

j_call: TRBJ2-3
v_call: TRBV30
d_call: TRBD2
clone_size: NA
cdr3_aa: CAWSGGGGSTDTQYF
cdr3_nt: TGTGCCTGGAGTGGGGGGGGAGGGAGCACAGATACGCAGTATTTT

j_call: TRBJ1-2
v_call: TRBV7-9
d_call: NA
clone_size: NA
cdr3_aa: CASSPRSKTGYGYTF
cdr3_nt: TGTGCCAGCAGCCCCCGGAGCAAAACGGGCTATGGCTACACCTTC

j_call: TRBJ2-7
v_call: TRBV27
d_call: TRBD2
clone_size: NA
cdr3_aa: CASSFEPPLAGGPIEQYF
cdr3_nt: TGTGCCAGCAGTTTCGAACCCCCACTAGCGGGAGGGCCTATCGAGCAGTACTTC

j_call: TRBJ1-1
v_call: TRBV6-5
d_call: NA
clone_size: NA
cdr3_aa: CASMVQGPGTEAFF
cdr3_nt: TGCGCCAGCATGGTACAGGGACCAGGGACTGAAGCTTTCTTT

j_call: TRBJ2-1
v_call: TRBV5-1
d_call: NA
clone_size: NA
cdr3_aa: CASSLAGFGEQFF
cdr3_nt: TGCGCCAGCAGCTTGGCGGGGTTCGGTGAGCAGTTCTTC

j_call: TRBJ1-2
v_call: TRBV30
d_call: NA
clone_size: NA
cdr3_aa: CASPGTKSSNYGYTF
cdr3_nt: TGTGCCTCCCCAGGGACAAAAAGTTCTAACTATGGCTACACCTTC

j_call: TRBJ2-7
v_call: TRBV5-4
d_call: TRBD2
clone_size: NA
cdr3_aa: CASSPGQRGVGYEQYF
cdr3_nt: TGTGCCAGCAGTCCGGGCCAGCGGGGGGTAGGATACGAGCAGTACTTC

j_call: TRBJ1-6
v_call: TRBV7-9
d_call: NA
clone_size: NA
cdr3_aa: CASSGEGGGSSYNSPLHF
cdr3_nt: TGTGCCAGCAGCGGGGAGGGTGGGGGAAGCTCCTATAATTCACCCCTCCACTTT

j_call: TRBJ1-5
v_call: TRBV5-7
d_call: NA
clone_size: few
cdr3_aa: CASTLAKLAGQPQHF
cdr3_nt: TGTGCCTCGACGTTGGCCAAACTAGCGGGTCAGCCCCAGCATTTT

j_call: TRBJ1-2
v_call: TRBV6-6
d_call: TRBD1
clone_size: once
cdr3_aa: CASLEDRGGGYTF
cdr3_nt: TGTGCCAGCCTGGAGGACAGGGGAGGGGGCTACACCTTC

j_call: TRBJ2-5
v_call: TRBV29-1
d_call: NA
clone_size: few
cdr3_aa: CSVELPKETQYF
cdr3_nt: TGCAGCGTCGAACTACCAAAAGAGACCCAGTACTTC

j_call: TRBJ2-7
v_call: TRBV5-4
d_call: NA
clone_size: NA
cdr3_aa: CASSIGQTYEQYF
cdr3_nt: TGTGCCAGCAGCATCGGACAGACCTACGAGCAGTACTTC

j_call: TRBJ1-2
v_call: TRBV5-4
d_call: NA
clone_size: NA
cdr3_aa: CASSPDPRDGYTF
cdr3_nt: TGTGCCAGCAGCCCTGACCCGAGGGATGGCTACACCTTC

j_call: TRBJ2-2
v_call: TRBV6-5
d_call: NA
clone_size: NA
cdr3_aa: CASSEGVATGELFF
cdr3_nt: TGTGCCAGCAGTGAGGGTGTAGCGACCGGGGAGCTGTTTTTT